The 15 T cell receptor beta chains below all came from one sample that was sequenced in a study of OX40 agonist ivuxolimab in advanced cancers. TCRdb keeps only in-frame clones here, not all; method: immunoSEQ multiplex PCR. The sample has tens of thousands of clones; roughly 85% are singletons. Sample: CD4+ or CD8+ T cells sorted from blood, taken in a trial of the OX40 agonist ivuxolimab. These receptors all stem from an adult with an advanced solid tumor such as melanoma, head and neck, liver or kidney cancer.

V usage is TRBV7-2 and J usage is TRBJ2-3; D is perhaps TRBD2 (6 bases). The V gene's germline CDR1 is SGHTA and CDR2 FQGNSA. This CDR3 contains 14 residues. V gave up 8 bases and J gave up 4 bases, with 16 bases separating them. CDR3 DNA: TGTGCCAGCTCCCTGGGGGGTACCGCAGATACGCAGTATTTT. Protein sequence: CASSLGGTADTQYF.

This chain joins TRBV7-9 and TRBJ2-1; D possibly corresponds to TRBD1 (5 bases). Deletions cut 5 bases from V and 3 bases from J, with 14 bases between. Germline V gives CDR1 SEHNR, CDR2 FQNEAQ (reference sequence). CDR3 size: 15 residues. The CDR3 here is CASSLQVGFYNEQFF. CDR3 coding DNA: TGTGCCAGCAGCCTACAGGTGGGTTTCTACAATGAGCAGTTCTTC. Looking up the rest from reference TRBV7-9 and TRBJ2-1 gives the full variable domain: DTGVSQNPRHKITKRGQNVTFRCDPISEHNRLYWYRQTLGQGPEFLTYFQNEAQLEKSRLLSDRFSAERPKGSFSTLEIQRTEQGDSAMYLCASSLQVGFYNEQFFGPGTRLTVL.

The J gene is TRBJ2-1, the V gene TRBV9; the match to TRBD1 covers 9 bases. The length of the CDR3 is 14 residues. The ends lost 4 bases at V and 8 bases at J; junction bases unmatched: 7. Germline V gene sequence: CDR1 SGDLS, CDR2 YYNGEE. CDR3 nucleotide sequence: TGTGCCAGCAGCCCTCGGGACAGGGTTCATGAGCAGTTCTTC. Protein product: CASSPRDRVHEQFF.

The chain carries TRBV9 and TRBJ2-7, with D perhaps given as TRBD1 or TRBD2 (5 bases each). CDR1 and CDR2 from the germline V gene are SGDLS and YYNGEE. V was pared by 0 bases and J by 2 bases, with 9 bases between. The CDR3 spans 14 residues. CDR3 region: CASSVGWGPYEQYF. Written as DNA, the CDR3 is TGTGCCAGCAGCGTAGGGTGGGGACCCTACGAGCAGTACTTC.

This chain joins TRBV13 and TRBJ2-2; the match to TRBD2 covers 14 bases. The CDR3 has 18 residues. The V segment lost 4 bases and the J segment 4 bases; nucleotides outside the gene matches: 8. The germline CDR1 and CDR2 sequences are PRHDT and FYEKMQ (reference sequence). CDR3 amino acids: CASSYPGLAGESTGELFF. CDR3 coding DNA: TGTGCCAGCAGCTATCCGGGACTAGCGGGGGAGAGCACCGGGGAGCTGTTTTTT.

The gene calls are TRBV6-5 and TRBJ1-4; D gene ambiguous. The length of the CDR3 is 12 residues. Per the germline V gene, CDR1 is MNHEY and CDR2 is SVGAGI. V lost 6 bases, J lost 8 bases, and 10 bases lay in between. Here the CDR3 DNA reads TGTGCCAGCAGATTACCGGGGGAAAAACTGTTTTTT. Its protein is CASRLPGEKLFF.

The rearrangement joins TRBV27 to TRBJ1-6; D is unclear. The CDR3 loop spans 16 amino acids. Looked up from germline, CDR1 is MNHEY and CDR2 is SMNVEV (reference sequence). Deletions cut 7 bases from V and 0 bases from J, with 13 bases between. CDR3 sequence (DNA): TGTGCCAGCAAAGGCGCAGCGAGCTCCTATAATTCACCCCTCCACTTT. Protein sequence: CASKGAASSYNSPLHF.

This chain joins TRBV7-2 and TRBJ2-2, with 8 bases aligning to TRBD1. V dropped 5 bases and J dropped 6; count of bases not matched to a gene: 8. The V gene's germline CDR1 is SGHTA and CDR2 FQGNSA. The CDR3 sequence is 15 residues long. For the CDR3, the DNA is TGTGCCAGCAGCCTTGGACAGGGTCGGGCCGGGGAGCTGTTTTTT. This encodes CASSLGQGRAGELFF.

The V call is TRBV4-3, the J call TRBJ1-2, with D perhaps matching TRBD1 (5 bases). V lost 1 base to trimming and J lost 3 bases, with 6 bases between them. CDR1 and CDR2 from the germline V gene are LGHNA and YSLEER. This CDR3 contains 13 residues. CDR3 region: CASSQGDDYGYTF. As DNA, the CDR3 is TGCGCCAGCAGCCAAGGGGACGACTATGGCTACACCTTC.

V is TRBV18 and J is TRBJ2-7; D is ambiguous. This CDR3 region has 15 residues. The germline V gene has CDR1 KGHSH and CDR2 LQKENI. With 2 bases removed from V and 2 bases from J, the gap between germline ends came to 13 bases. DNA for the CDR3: TGTGCCAGCTCACCAGCGAGTGGCGCCACCTACGAGCAGTACTTC. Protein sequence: CASSPASGATYEQYF.

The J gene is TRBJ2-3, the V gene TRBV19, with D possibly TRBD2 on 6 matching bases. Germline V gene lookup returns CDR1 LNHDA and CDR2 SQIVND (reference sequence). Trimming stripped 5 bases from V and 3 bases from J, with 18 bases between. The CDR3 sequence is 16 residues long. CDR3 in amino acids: CASSRRLVSSTDTQYF. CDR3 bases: TGTGCCAGTAGTCGGAGACTAGTGAGTAGTACAGATACGCAGTATTTT.

CDR3 loop: CASSPGGRSYSGNTIYF. The CDR3 region has the DNA TGCGCCAGCAGCCCCGGAGGGCGGTCCTACTCTGGAAACACCATATATTTT. The chain has TRBV4-3 and TRBJ1-3; D gene ambiguous. The germline V gene encodes CDR1 LGHNA and CDR2 YSLEER. The CDR3 loop spans 17 amino acids. The V and J ends lost 4 bases and 0 bases respectively, with 16 bases between them.

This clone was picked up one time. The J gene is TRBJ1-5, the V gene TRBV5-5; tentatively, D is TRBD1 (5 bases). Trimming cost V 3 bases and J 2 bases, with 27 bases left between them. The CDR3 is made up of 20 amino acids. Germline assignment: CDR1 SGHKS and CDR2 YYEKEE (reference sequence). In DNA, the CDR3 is TGTGCCAGCAGCTCCAACCCCGGGACGGACAATTTCCCGGGCAATCAGCCCCAGCATTTT. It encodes CASSSNPGTDNFPGNQPQHF.

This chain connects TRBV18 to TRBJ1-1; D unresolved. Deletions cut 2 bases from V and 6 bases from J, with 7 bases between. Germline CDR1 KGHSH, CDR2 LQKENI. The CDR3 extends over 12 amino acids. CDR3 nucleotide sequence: TGTGCCAGCTCACCAGGCGCGGCTGAAGCTTTCTTT. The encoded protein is CASSPGAAEAFF.

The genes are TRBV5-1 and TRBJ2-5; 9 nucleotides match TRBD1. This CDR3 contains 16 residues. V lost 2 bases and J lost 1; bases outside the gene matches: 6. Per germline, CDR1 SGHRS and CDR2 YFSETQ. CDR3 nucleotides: TGCGCCAGCAGCTTCCGGGGGACAGGGAGCCAAGAGACCCAGTACTTC. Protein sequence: CASSFRGTGSQETQYF. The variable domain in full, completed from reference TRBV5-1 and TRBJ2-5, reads KAGVTQTPRYLIKTRGQQVTLSCSPISGHRSVSWYQQTPGQGLQFLFEYFSETQRNKGNFPGRFSGRQFSNSRSEMNVSTLELGDSALYLCASSFRGTGSQETQYFGPGTRLLVL.